This record concerns one T cell receptor beta chain sequence. The data were produced by immunoSEQ multiplex PCR, yet TCRdb's version contains in-frame clones alone and is incomplete. The data contain about 160,000 clones, around 80% of them singletons. This sample stems from a study of blood T cell repertoires in COVID-19. As for the study in general: From T cells, B-cell-depleted T cells, or PBMCs came the material, which was cDNA or gDNA.

The germline V gene has CDR1 SGHRS and CDR2 YFSETQ. Trimming stripped 4 bases from V and 3 bases from J, with 13 bases between. The CDR3 is 15 residues long. The rearrangement joins TRBV5-1 to TRBJ2-2; D uncertain. Sequencing input: PBMCs or T cells enriched from blood (not recorded which). The source of this sequence is a woman aged 55 to 70 who had recovered from COVID-19. CDR3 sequence: CASSRSRSYTGELFF. The DNA of the CDR3 is TGCGCCAGCAGCCGATCCCGTAGCTACACCGGGGAGCTGTTTTTT. Variable domain in full (rest from reference TRBV5-1 and TRBJ2-2): KAGVTQTPRYLIKTRGQQVTLSCSPISGHRSVSWYQQTPGQGLQFLFEYFSETQRNKGNFPGRFSGRQFSNSRSEMNVSTLELGDSALYLCASSRSRSYTGELFFGEGSRLTVL.